This TCR beta chain is from a study of blood T cell repertoires in COVID-19. Study information: Acute-phase and convalescent COVID-19 samples originated in the United States, Italy and Spain. PBMCs, B-cell-depleted T cells, or T cells provided the cDNA or gDNA that made up the material.

The authors' processing: Reference gene primers were amplified, and this amplification served to estimate nucleated cell counts. The repertoire was sequenced with immunoSEQ multiplex PCR; TCRdb's copy has only in-frame clones and lacks some. Clonal size and the V and J genes are those of that table, whereas D and trimming came from the DNA. The data contain some 130,000 clones, 65% to 90% of them singletons. V lost 4 bases, J lost 3 bases, and 5 bases stayed unmatched. Germline CDR1 SGHTA, CDR2 FQGTGA. The CDR3 contains 14 residues. The sequenced material came from peripheral blood. The clonotype comes from a man older than 75 with acute or convalescent COVID-19. J is TRBJ1-2 and V is TRBV7-3; 7 nucleotides align to TRBD1. The CDR3 bases are TGTGCCAGCAGCTCCACGGGACAGTACTATGGCTACACCTTC. This sequence encodes CASSSTGQYYGYTF.